This TCR beta chain was profiled in a study of cytomegalovirus exposure and HLA in healthy donors. Germline CDR1 and CDR2: SQVTM and ANQGSEA. V was clipped by 3 bases and J by 6 bases, with 11 bases between them. CDR3 length equals 12 residues. The donors were part of the 120-subject validation cohort, which stood apart from the roughly 640-subject first cohort. TCRdb keeps only in-frame clones here, not all; method: immunoSEQ multiplex PCR. The table lists about 350,000 clones, roughly 87% of them singletons. The source of this sequence is a woman in her 30s in good health and CMV-seropositive. The sample comprised PBMCs. This chain connects TRBV29-1 to TRBJ1-1, with no clear D. The CDR3 loop reads CSVDLGMPEAFF. The CDR3 DNA is TGCAGCGTTGATTTGGGGATGCCTGAAGCTTTCTTT.